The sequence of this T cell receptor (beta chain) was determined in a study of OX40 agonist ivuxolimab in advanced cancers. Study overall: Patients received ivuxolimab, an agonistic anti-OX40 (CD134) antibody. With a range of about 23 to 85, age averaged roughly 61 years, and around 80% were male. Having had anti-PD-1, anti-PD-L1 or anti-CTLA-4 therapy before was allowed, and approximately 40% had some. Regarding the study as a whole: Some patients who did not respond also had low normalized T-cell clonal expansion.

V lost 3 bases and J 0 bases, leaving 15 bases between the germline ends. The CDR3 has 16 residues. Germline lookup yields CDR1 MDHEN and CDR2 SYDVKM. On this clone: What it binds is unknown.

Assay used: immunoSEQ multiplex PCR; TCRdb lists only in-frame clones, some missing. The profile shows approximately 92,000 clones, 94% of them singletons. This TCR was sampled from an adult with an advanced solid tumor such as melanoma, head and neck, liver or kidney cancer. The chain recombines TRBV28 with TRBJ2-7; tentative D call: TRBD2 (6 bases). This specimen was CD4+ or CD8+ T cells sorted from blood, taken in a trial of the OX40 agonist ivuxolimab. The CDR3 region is CASSFPLAQSSYEQYF. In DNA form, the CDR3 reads TGTGCCAGCAGTTTCCCCCTAGCGCAGAGCTCCTACGAGCAGTACTTC.